By its share, the clone carrying this TCR beta chain is medium-sized. The sample belongs to a study of naive and memory T cell subsets. Ligated cDNA underwent four rounds of PCR with nested alpha and beta constant region primers and SP2. Each CDR3 protein is one row after TCRdb ran MiXCR on the UMI-ligation and nested PCR reads. The profile shows approximately 21,000 distinct CDR3 sequences, approximately 6.5% of them singletons. As for treatment: skin biopsy from PPD injection site in Mantoux-positive individual. The library had UMIs added by 3' ligation of an oligonucleotide to TCR cDNA. This TCR was recovered from an adult in good health. The specimen was skin, collected from a tuberculin skin test site.

The CDR3 coding sequence is TGTGCCAGCAGCCCAGGACAGCTCCAAGAGACCCAGTACTTC. It specifies CASSPGQLQETQYF. The V gene is TRBV11-2, the J gene TRBJ2-5; maybe TRBD1 (6 bases). Germline loops: CDR1 SGHAT, CDR2 FQNNGV. V dropped 5 bases and J dropped 1 base, with 11 bases sitting between them. The CDR3 is 14 amino acids.